Listed below are T cell receptor beta chains from one sample, sequenced in a study of T-cell memory formation after mild COVID-19. In TCRdb, the 5' RACE reads were re-called with MiXCR into one record per CDR3 protein. The sample lists hundreds of thousands of distinct CDR3 sequences, roughly 20% occurring once. Sequencing used PBMCs or a T cell subset sorted from them (not recorded which). Receptor source: an adult woman who had mild COVID-19 (a few samples of this study predate the infection). Cell type and time point are not known. The CDR3 runs from the conserved cysteine through the conserved F or W. A D gene is named only where the DNA matches it firmly. A row's size may be missing; if present it is once, few, many or a size class.

abundance	d_gene	v_gene	j_gene	CDR3aa	CDR3nt
few	TRBD1	TRBV7-9	TRBJ1-1	CASSFVGQGRPLPTEAFF	TGTGCCAGCAGCTTCGTAGGACAGGGAAGGCCCTTACCTACTGAAGCTTTCTTT
few	TRBD1	TRBV10-3	TRBJ1-1	CAISEQGSEAFF	TGTGCCATCAGCGAACAGGGGTCTGAAGCTTTCTTT
-	TRBD1	TRBV4-1	TRBJ1-1	CASSQPGTGMRAFF	TGCGCCAGCAGCCAGCCAGGGACAGGGATGAGAGCTTTCTTT
few	-	TRBV24-1	TRBJ1-2	CATSDSDTMYGYTF	TGTGCCACCAGTGACTCGGACACCATGTATGGCTACACCTTC
few	-	TRBV7-6	TRBJ2-1	CASSLEGGTLYNEQFF	TGTGCCAGCAGCTTAGAAGGCGGAACCCTCTACAATGAGCAGTTCTTC
few	TRBD1	TRBV24-1	TRBJ2-1	CATTSGQGSNEQFF	TGTGCCACCACTTCGGGACAGGGGAGCAATGAGCAGTTCTTC
-	-	TRBV11-2	TRBJ2-2	CATSESTTGELFF	TGTGCAACCTCAGAGTCGACCACCGGGGAGCTGTTTTTT
-	-	TRBV7-2	TRBJ2-7	CASSLTGRSTYEQYF	TGTGCCAGCAGCTTGACGGGACGTAGCACCTACGAGCAGTACTTC
-	-	TRBV12-3/TRBV12-4	TRBJ1-2	CASSSAMTDYTF	TGTGCCAGCAGTTCAGCGATGACGGACTACACCTTC
few	-	TRBV7-9	TRBJ2-7	CASREGAEQYF	TGTGCCAGCAGAGAGGGAGCCGAGCAGTACTTC
-	-	TRBV28	TRBJ2-3	CASSFDPAYTQYF	TGTGCCAGCAGTTTCGACCCAGCTTATACGCAGTATTTT
few	TRBD1	TRBV7-6	TRBJ1-2	CASSTYRGNGYTF	TGTGCCAGCAGCACCTACAGGGGGAATGGCTACACCTTC
-	-	TRBV29-1	TRBJ2-1	CSVEDSSYNEQFF	TGCAGCGTTGAGGACAGCTCCTACAATGAGCAGTTCTTC
few	-	TRBV6-1	TRBJ1-1	CASKVQENTEAFF	TGTGCCAGCAAGGTGCAAGAGAACACTGAAGCTTTCTTT
-	TRBD2	TRBV7-7	TRBJ2-3	CASSPTSGRRTDTQYF	TGTGCTAGCAGCCCGACTAGCGGGAGAAGGACAGATACGCAGTATTTT
few	TRBD1	TRBV29-1	TRBJ1-5	CSAQQGGGDQPQHF	TGCAGCGCTCAACAGGGGGGAGGAGATCAGCCCCAGCATTTT
-	-	TRBV15	TRBJ2-5	CATSSIGQGKETQYF	TGTGCCACCAGCAGCATAGGCCAGGGGAAAGAGACCCAGTACTTC
-	-	TRBV7-3	TRBJ2-3	CASSLSPFGGVGDTQYF	TGTGCCAGCAGCTTATCGCCGTTTGGGGGAGTCGGGGATACGCAGTATTTT
-	TRBD2	TRBV18	TRBJ2-7	CASSPRGLAGEQYF	TGTGCCAGCTCACCACGAGGACTAGCGGGCGAGCAGTACTTC
few	TRBD1	TRBV18	TRBJ2-3	CASSPPGQGADTQYF	TGTGCCAGCTCACCCCCGGGACAGGGGGCAGATACGCAGTATTTT
-	TRBD2	TRBV5-1	TRBJ2-2	CASSGLAGIKNTGELFF	TGCGCCAGCTCGGGACTAGCGGGGATTAAGAACACCGGGGAGCTGTTTTTT
few	-	TRBV6-2/TRBV6-3	TRBJ2-2	CASSPRTGVTGELFF	TGTGCCAGCAGTCCCAGGACTGGGGTCACCGGGGAGCTGTTTTTT
many	-	TRBV5-5	TRBJ2-4	CASSLALATAKNIQYF	TGTGCCAGCAGCTTGGCTCTGGCTACAGCCAAAAACATTCAGTACTTC
-	-	TRBV6-5	TRBJ1-4	CASSYSSQGWQGEREKLFF	TGTGCCAGCAGTTACTCGAGCCAAGGCTGGCAGGGCGAAAGGGAAAAACTGTTTTTT
few	-	TRBV6-5	TRBJ1-2	CASSPVTGRYGYTF	TGTGCCAGCTCACCGGTAACAGGGCGGTATGGCTACACCTTC
few	TRBD1	TRBV5-1	TRBJ2-7	CASSFGQGVGDEQYF	TGCGCCAGCAGCTTCGGGCAGGGGGTCGGAGACGAGCAGTACTTC
-	-	TRBV5-1	TRBJ2-5	CASSLSTEGTQYF	TGCGCCAGCAGCTTATCGACCGAGGGGACCCAGTACTTC
-	TRBD1	TRBV20-1	TRBJ2-1	CSASGQGNNEQFF	TGCAGTGCTAGTGGACAGGGAAACAATGAGCAGTTCTTC
-	TRBD2	TRBV7-9	TRBJ2-1	CASSRSTSGSSYNEQFF	TGTGCCAGCAGCCGCTCGACTAGCGGGAGTTCCTACAATGAGCAGTTCTTC
-	TRBD1	TRBV9	TRBJ2-1	CASSPRDREQFF	TGTGCCAGCAGCCCCCGGGACAGGGAGCAGTTCTTC
few	-	TRBV4-3	TRBJ2-3	CASSQEEWTAEDTQYF	TGCGCCAGCAGCCAAGAAGAATGGACGGCCGAGGATACGCAGTATTTT
-	TRBD1	TRBV5-1	TRBJ2-1	CASSGGTGFYNEQFF	TGCGCCAGCAGCGGCGGGACAGGGTTTTACAATGAGCAGTTCTTC
-	-	TRBV21-1	TRBJ1-1	CASRREGTRAFF	TGTGCCAGCAGACGCGAAGGGACCCGGGCTTTCTTT
few	-	TRBV19	TRBJ1-1	CAISRAVGTEAFF	TGTGCCATCTCGCGGGCGGTGGGGACTGAAGCTTTCTTT
-	-	TRBV30	TRBJ2-7	CAWLAPYEQYF	TGTGCCTGGCTAGCACCCTACGAGCAGTACTTC
-	-	TRBV5-1	TRBJ1-6	CASSLSRTVTYNSPLHF	TGCGCCAGCAGCTTGTCCCGGACAGTCACCTATAATTCACCCCTCCACTTT
-	-	TRBV5-1	TRBJ2-7	CASKLQGDSYEQYF	TGCGCCAGCAAACTACAGGGCGACTCCTACGAGCAGTACTTC
-	TRBD1	TRBV20-1	TRBJ1-1	CSAYGQASITEAFF	TGCAGTGCTTATGGACAGGCATCCATCACTGAAGCTTTCTTT
few	TRBD1	TRBV6-5	TRBJ1-6	CASRKGQENSPLHF	TGTGCCAGCAGAAAAGGACAGGAGAATTCACCCCTCCACTTT
few	-	TRBV6-1	TRBJ2-1	CASRTLSRDNEQFF	TGTGCCAGCAGAACCCTGAGTAGGGACAATGAGCAGTTCTTC
few	-	TRBV7-9	TRBJ2-7	CASATDSYEQYF	TGTGCCAGCGCAACAGATTCCTACGAGCAGTACTTC
-	-	TRBV10-2	TRBJ2-1	CASSELNNEQFF	TGCGCCAGCAGTGAGCTCAACAATGAGCAGTTCTTC
few	TRBD2	TRBV5-1	TRBJ2-1	CASSSPGTSGGLLYNEQFF	TGCGCCAGCAGCTCCCCCGGGACTAGCGGGGGCCTCCTTTACAATGAGCAGTTCTTC
-	-	TRBV20-1	TRBJ2-7	CSATHREAVYEQYF	TGCAGTGCTACACACAGGGAGGCCGTCTACGAGCAGTACTTC
-	-	TRBV6-2/TRBV6-3	TRBJ2-2	CASSATVQHNTGELFF	TGTGCCAGCAGTGCGACCGTCCAACATAACACCGGGGAGCTGTTTTTT
-	-	TRBV6-2/TRBV6-3	TRBJ1-1	CASSPNIVATEAFF	TGTGCCAGCAGTCCAAACATAGTTGCCACTGAAGCTTTCTTT
-	-	TRBV12-3/TRBV12-4	TRBJ2-6	CASSWGGPLSGANVLTF	TGTGCCAGCAGTTGGGGGGGCCCACTCTCTGGGGCCAACGTCCTGACTTTC
-	TRBD1	TRBV19	TRBJ1-3	CASSRPGQASGNTIYF	TGTGCCAGTAGTAGGCCGGGACAGGCCTCTGGAAACACCATATATTTT
-	TRBD1	TRBV7-9	TRBJ2-1	CASSLRTAGTDGGWPDNEQFF	TGTGCCAGCAGCTTGAGGACAGCCGGGACAGATGGTGGGTGGCCGGACAATGAGCAGTTCTTC
few	-	TRBV7-2	TRBJ1-2	CASSFQGWQEGYTF	TGTGCCAGCAGCTTCCAGGGTTGGCAGGAAGGCTACACCTTC
-	TRBD1	TRBV6-1	TRBJ1-1	CASSEISAGQGDEAFF	TGTGCCAGCAGTGAAATAAGTGCTGGACAGGGCGATGAAGCTTTCTTT
-	TRBD2	TRBV4-3	TRBJ2-5	CASSQEKLAGGPWTQYF	TGCGCCAGCAGCCAGGAGAAACTAGCGGGAGGCCCTTGGACCCAGTACTTC
few	TRBD2	TRBV4-1	TRBJ2-3	CASSQEGTSGGTDTQYF	TGCGCCAGCAGCCAAGAAGGGACTAGCGGGGGGACAGATACGCAGTATTTT
-	-	TRBV10-3	TRBJ1-5	CAISESEVQPQHF	TGTGCCATCAGTGAGTCCGAGGTTCAGCCCCAGCATTTT
many	-	TRBV6-5	TRBJ1-1	CASKKGVEAFF	TGTGCCAGCAAAAAGGGGGTTGAGGCTTTCTTT
-	-	TRBV30	TRBJ2-5	CAWSRGYQETQYF	TGTGCCTGGAGTAGAGGGTACCAAGAGACCCAGTACTTC
few	-	TRBV11-2	TRBJ1-2	CASSSPFYGYTF	TGTGCCAGCAGCTCCCCATTCTATGGCTACACCTTC